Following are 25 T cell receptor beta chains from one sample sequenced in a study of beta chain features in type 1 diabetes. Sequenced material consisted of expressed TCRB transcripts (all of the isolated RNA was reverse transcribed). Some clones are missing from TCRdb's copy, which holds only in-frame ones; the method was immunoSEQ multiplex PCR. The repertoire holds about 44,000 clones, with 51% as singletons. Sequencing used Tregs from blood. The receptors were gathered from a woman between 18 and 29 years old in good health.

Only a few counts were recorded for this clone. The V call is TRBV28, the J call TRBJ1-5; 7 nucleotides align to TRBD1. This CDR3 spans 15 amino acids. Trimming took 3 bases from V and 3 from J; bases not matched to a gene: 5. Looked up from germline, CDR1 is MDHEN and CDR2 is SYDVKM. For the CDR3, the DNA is TGTGCCAGCAGTTTGCGGGACAGTCACAATCAGCCCCAGCATTTT. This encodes CASSLRDSHNQPQHF.

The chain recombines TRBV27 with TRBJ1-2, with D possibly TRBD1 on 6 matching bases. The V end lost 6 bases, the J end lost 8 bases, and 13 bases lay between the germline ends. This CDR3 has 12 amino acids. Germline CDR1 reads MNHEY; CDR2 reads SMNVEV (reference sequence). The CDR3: CASSPTQGGYTF. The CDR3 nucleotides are TGTGCCAGCAGCCCCACTCAGGGGGGCTACACCTTC.

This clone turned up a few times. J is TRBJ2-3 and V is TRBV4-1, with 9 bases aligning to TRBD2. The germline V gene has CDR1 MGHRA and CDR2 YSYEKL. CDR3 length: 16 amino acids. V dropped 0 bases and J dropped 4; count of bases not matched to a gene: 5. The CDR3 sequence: CASSQEVAGAADTQYF. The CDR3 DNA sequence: TGCGCCAGCAGCCAAGAGGTAGCGGGAGCGGCAGATACGCAGTATTTT.

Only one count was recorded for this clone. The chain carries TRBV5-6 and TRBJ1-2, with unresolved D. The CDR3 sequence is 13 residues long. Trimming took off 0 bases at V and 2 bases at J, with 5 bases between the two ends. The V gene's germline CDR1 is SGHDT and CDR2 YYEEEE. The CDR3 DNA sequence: TGTGCCAGCAGCTTGGTGGAGAACTATGGCTACACCTTC. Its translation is CASSLVENYGYTF.

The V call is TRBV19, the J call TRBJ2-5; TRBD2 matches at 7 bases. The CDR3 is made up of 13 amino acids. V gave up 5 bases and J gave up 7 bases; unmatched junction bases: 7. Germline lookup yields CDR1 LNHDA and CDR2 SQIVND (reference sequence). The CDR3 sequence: CASSFGGGRTQYF. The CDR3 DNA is TGTGCCAGTAGTTTTGGGGGGGGAAGGACCCAGTACTTC.

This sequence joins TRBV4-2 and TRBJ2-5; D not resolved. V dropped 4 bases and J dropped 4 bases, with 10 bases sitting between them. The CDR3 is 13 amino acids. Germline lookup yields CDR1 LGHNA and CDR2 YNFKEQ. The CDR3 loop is CASSRDLRETQYF. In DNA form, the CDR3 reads TGTGCCAGCAGCCGAGACCTGAGAGAGACCCAGTACTTC.

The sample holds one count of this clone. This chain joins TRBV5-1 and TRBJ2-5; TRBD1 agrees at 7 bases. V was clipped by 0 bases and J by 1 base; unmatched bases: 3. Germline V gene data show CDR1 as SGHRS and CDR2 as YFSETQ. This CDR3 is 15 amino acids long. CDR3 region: CASSLGTGAQETQYF. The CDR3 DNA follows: TGCGCCAGCAGCTTGGGGACAGGAGCCCAAGAGACCCAGTACTTC.

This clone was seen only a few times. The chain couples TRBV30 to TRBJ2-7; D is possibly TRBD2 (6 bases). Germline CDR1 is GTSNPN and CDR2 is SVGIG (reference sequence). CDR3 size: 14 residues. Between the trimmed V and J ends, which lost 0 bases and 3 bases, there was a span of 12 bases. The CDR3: CAWSVGWGDYEQYF. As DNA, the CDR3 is TGTGCCTGGAGTGTAGGGTGGGGGGACTACGAGCAGTACTTC.

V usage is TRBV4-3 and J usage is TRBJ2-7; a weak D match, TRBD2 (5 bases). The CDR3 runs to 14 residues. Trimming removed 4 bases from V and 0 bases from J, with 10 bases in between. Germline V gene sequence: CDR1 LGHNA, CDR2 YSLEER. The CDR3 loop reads CASSLAGYSYEQYF. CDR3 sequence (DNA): TGCGCCAGCAGCCTCGCGGGCTACTCCTACGAGCAGTACTTC.

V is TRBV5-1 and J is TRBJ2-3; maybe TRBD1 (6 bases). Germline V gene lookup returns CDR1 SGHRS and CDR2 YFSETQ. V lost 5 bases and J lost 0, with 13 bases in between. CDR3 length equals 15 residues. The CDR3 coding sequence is TGCGCCAGCAGATGGACAGTCCCTAGCACAGATACGCAGTATTTT. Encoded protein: CASRWTVPSTDTQYF.

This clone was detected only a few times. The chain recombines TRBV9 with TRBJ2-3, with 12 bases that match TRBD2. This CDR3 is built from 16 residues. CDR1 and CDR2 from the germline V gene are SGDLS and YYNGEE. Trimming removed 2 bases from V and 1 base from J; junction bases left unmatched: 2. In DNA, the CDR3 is TGTGCCAGCAGCGTGAGACTAGCGGGAGGCACAGATACGCAGTATTTT. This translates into CASSVRLAGGTDTQYF. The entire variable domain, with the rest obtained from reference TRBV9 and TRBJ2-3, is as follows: DSGVTQTPKHLITATGQRVTLRCSPRSGDLSVYWYQQSLDQGLQFLIQYYNGEERAKGNILERFSAQQFPDLHSELNLSSLELGDSALYFCASSVRLAGGTDTQYFGPGTRLTVL.

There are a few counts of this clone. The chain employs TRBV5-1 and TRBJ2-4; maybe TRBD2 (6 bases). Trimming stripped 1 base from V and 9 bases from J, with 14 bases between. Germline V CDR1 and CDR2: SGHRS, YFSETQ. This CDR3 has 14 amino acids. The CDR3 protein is CASSLSAGRGIQYF. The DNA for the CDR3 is TGCGCCAGCAGCTTGTCGGCAGGGCGGGGCATTCAGTACTTC.

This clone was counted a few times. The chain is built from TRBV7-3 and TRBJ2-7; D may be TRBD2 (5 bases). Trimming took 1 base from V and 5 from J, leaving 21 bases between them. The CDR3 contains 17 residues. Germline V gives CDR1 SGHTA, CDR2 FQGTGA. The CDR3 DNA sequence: TGTGCCAGCAGCTTAAGGGCGATGGCGGGTAGGTCGGACGAGCAGTACTTC. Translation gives CASSLRAMAGRSDEQYF.

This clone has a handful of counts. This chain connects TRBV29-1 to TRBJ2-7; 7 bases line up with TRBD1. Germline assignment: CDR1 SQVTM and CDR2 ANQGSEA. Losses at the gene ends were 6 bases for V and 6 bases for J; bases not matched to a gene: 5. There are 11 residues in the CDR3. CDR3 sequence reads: CSVLTGIEQYF. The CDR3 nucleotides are TGCAGCGTCCTGACAGGGATCGAGCAGTACTTC.

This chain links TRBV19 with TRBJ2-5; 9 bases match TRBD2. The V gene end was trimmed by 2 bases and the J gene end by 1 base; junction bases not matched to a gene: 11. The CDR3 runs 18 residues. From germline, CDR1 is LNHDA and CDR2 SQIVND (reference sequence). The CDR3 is CASSISYRASGIQETQYF. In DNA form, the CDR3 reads TGTGCCAGTAGTATAAGTTATCGGGCTAGCGGGATCCAAGAGACCCAGTACTTC.

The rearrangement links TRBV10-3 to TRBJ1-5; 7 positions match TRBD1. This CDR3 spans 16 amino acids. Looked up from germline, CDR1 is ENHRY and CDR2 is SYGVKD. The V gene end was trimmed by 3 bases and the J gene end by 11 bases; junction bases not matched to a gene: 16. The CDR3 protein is CAISDRQGAWTGSQHF. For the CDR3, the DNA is TGTGCCATCAGTGACCGACAGGGAGCCTGGACGGGGTCCCAGCATTTT.

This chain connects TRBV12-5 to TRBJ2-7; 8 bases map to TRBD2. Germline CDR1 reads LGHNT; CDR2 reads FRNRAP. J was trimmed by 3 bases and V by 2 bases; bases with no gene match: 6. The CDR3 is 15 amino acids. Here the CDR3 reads CASGLRREENYEQYF. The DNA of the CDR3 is TGTGCTAGTGGTTTGAGGCGGGAGGAGAACTACGAGCAGTACTTC. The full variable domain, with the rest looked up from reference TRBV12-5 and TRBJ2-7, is DARVTQTPRHKVTEMGQEVTMRCQPILGHNTVFWYRQTMMQGLELLAYFRNRAPLDDSGMPKDRFSAEMPDATLATLKIQPSEPRDSAVYFCASGLRREENYEQYFGPGTRLTVT.

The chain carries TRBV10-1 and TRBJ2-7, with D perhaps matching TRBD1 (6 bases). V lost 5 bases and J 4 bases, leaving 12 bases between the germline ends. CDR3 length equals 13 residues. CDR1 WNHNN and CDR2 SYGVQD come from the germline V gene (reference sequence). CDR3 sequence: CASSLVQGYEQYF. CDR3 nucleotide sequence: TGCGCCAGCAGTCTCGTACAGGGATACGAGCAGTACTTC.

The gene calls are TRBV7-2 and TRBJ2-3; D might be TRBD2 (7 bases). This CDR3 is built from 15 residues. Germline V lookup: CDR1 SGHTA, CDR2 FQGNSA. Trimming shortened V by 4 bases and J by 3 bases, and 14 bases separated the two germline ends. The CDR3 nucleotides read TGTGCCAGCAGCTGGCGCGGGGGCAGTACAGATACGCAGTATTTT. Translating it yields CASSWRGGSTDTQYF.

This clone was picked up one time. CDR3: CASSPDRAGNQPQHF. The CDR3 DNA is TGTGCCAGCAGCCCGGACAGGGCCGGCAATCAGCCCCAGCATTTT. This chain uses TRBV7-9 with TRBJ1-5; TRBD1 agrees at 8 bases. The V gene's germline CDR1 is SEHNR and CDR2 FQNEAQ (reference sequence). The ends lost 5 bases at V and 2 bases at J; junction bases unmatched: 5. This CDR3 contains 15 residues.

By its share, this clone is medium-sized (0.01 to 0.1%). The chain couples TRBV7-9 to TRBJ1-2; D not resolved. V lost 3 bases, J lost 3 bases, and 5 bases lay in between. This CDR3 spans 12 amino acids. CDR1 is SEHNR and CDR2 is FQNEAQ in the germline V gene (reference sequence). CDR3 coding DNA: TGTGCCAGCAGCTTCCGCGACTATGGCTACACCTTC. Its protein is CASSFRDYGYTF.

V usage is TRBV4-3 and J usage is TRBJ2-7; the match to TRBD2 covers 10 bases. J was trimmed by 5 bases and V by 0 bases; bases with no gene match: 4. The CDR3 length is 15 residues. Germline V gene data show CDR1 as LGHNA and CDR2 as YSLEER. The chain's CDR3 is CASSQDRLAGDEQYF. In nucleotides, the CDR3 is TGCGCCAGCAGCCAAGATCGGCTAGCGGGAGACGAGCAGTACTTC.

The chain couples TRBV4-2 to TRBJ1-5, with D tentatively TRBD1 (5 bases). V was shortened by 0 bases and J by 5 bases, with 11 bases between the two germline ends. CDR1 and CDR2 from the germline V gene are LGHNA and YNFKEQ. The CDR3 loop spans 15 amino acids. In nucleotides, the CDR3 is TGTGCCAGCAGCCAAGATGGAAAAGGGGATCAGCCCCAGCATTTT. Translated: CASSQDGKGDQPQHF.

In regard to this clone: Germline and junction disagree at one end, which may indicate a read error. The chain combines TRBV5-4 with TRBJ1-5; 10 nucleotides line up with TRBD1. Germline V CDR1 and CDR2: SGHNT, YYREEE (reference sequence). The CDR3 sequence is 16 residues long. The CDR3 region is CASSQSGTGDNQPQHF. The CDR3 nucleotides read TGCGCCAGCAGCCAATCCGGGACAGGGGACAATCAGCCCCAGCATTTT.

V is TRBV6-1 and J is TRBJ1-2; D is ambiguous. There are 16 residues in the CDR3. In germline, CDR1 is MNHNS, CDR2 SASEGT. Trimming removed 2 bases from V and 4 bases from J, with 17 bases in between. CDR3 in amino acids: CASSESAGFGSYGYTF. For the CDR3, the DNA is TGTGCCAGCAGTGAATCAGCGGGGTTTGGGAGCTATGGCTACACCTTC.